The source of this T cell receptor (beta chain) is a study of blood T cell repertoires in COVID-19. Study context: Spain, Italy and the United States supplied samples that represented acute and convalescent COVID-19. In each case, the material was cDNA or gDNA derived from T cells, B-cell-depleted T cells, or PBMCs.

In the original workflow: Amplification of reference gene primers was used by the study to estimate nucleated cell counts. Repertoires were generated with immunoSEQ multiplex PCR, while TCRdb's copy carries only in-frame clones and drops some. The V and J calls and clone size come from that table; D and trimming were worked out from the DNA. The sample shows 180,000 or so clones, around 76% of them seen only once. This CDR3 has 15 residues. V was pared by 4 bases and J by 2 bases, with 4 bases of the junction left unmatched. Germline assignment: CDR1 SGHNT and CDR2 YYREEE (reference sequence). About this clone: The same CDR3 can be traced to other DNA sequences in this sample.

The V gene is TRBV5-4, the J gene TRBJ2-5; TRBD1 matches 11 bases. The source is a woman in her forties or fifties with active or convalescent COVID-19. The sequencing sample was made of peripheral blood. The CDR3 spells CASSPWDRGQETQYF. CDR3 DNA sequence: TGTGCCAGCAGCCCGTGGGACAGGGGGCAAGAGACCCAGTACTTC.